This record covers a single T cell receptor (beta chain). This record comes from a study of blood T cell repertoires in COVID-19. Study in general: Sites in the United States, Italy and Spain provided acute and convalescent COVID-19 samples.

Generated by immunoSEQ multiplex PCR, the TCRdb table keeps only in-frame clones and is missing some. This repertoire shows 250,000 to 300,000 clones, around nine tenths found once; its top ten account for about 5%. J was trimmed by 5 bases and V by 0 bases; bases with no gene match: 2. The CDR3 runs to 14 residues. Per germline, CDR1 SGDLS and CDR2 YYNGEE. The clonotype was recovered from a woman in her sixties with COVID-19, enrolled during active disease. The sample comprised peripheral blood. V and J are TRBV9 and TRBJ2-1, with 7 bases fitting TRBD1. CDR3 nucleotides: TGTGCCAGCAGCGTAGGGGGACAGAACAATGAGCAGTTCTTC. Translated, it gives CASSVGGQNNEQFF.